The entry below gives a single T cell receptor beta chain sequence along with its context. The authors prepared UMI-labeled TRB cDNA libraries by 5' RACE. With the 5' RACE reads reprocessed, TCRdb shows one record per CDR3 protein and no DNA. Recorded here are over 35,000 distinct CDR3 sequences; the top ten clones represent roughly 2.3%. The CDR3 consists of 18 residues. The germline gives CDR1 ENHRY, CDR2 SYGVKD. The sample comes from a study of CXCR3-negative and CXCR3-positive naive CD8 T cells. The sequencing input was naive CXCR3- CD8+ T cells from blood. Stated subset: CD45RO-CCR7+CD27+CD95- naive CD8+ T cells lacking CXCR3 (TNR3-). This TCR came from a human donor in good health. Some clones in this sample may be carry-over from other donors' samples. The chain links TRBV10-3 to TRBJ2-1; TCRdb reports TRBD2, a call that lacks DNA to check it against. This CDR3 reads CAITFRLAGADLYNEQFF.